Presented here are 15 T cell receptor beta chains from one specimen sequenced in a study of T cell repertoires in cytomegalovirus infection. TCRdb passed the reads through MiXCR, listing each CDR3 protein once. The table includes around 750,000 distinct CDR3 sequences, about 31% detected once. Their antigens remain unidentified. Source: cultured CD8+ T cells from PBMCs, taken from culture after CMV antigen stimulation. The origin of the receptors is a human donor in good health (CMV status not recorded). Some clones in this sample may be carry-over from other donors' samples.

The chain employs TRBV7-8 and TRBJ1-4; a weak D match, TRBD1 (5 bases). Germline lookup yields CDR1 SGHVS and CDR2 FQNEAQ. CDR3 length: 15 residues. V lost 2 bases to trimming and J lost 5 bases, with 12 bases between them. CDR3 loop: CASSLWATGNEKLFF. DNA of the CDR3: TGTGCCAGCAGCTTATGGGCTACAGGCAATGAAAAACTGTTTTTT.

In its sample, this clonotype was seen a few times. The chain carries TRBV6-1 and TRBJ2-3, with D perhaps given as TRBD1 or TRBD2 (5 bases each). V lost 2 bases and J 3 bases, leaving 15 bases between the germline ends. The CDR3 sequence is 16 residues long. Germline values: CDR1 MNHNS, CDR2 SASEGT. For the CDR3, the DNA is TGTGCCAGCAGTGAACTTGGTGGGGGTATGACAGATACGCAGTATTTT. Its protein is CASSELGGGMTDTQYF.

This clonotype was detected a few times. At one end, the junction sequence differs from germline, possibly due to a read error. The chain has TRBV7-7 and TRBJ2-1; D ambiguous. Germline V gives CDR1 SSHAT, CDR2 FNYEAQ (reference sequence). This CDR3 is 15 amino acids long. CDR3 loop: CASSLRVGNYNEQFF. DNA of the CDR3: TGTGCTAGCAGCTTAAGAGTGGGAAACTACAATGAGCAGTTCTTC.

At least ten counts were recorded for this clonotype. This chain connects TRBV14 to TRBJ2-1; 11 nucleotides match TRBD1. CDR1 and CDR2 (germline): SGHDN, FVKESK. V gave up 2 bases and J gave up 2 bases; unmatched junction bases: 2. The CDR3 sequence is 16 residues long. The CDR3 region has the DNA TGTGCCAGCAGCCAACCGGGACAGGGGGCCTACAATGAGCAGTTCTTC. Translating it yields CASSQPGQGAYNEQFF.

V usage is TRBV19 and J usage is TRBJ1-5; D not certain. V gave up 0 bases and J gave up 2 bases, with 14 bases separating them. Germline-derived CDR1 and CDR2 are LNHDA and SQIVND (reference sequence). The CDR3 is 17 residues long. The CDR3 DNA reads TGTGCCAGTAGTATAGATCTTTCTGTCTGGGGCAATCAGCCCCAGCATTTT. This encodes CASSIDLSVWGNQPQHF.

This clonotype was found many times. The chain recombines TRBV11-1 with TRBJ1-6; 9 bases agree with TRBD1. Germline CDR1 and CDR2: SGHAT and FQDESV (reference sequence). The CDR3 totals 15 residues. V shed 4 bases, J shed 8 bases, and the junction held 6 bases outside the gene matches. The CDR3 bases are TGTGCCAGCAGCTCGACAGGGGGTCGTGATTCACCCCTCCACTTT. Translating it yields CASSSTGGRDSPLHF.

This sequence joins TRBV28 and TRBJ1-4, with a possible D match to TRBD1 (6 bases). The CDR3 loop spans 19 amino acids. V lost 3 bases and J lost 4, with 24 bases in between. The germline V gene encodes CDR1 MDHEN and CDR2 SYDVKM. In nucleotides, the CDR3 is TGTGCCAGCAGTTTCTCCCGTTGGATAAACAGGGACGTTAATGAAAAACTGTTTTTT. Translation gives CASSFSRWINRDVNEKLFF.

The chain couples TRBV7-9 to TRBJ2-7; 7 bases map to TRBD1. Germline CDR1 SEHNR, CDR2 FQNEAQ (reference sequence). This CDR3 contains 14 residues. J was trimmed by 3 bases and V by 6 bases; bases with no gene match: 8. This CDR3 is CASRPRQGLYEQYF. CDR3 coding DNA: TGTGCCAGCAGACCCCGACAGGGTCTCTACGAGCAGTACTTC.

The CDR3 loop is CASIIGTEAFF. The CDR3, as DNA: TGTGCCAGCATTATTGGCACTGAAGCTTTCTTT. This sequence joins TRBV12-3 or TRBV12-4 and TRBJ1-1; D uncertain. Trimming took 7 bases from V and 4 from J, leaving 7 bases between them. This CDR3 has 11 amino acids.

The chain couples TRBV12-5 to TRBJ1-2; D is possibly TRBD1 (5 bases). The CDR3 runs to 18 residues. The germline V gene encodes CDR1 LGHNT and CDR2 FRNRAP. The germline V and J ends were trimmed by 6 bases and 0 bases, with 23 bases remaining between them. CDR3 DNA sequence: TGTGCTAGTGGCCTGGGACCCCAGAGAGGCGCCCCTAACTATGGCTACACCTTC. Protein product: CASGLGPQRGAPNYGYTF.

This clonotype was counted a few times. In DNA, the CDR3 is TGTGCCACTACGGACGGGGAGGCAGATACGCAGTATTTT. Protein: CATTDGEADTQYF. This chain uses TRBV19 with TRBJ2-3, with TRBD2 as a possible D gene (6 bases). CDR1 is LNHDA, CDR2 SQIVND, per germline (reference sequence). This CDR3 spans 13 amino acids. V was trimmed by 10 bases and J by 4 bases, leaving 15 bases between them.

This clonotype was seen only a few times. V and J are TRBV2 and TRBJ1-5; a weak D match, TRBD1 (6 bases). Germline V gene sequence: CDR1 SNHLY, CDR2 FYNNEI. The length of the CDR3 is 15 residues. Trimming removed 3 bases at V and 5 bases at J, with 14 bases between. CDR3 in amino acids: CASSEGAGDYQPQHF. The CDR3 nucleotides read TGTGCCAGCAGTGAGGGGGCAGGGGATTATCAGCCCCAGCATTTT.

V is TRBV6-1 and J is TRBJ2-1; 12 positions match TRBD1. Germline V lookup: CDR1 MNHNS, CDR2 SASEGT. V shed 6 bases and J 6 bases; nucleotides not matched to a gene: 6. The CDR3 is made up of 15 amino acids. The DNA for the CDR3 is TGTGCCAGCAGAACCGGGACAGGGGGCTTCAATGAGCAGTTCTTC. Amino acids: CASRTGTGGFNEQFF.

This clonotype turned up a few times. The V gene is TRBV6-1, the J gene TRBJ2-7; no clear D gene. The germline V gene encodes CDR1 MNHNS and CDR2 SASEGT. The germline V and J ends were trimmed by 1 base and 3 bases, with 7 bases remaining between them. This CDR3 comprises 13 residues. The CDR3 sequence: CASSEGVDYEQYV. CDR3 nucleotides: TGTGCCAGCAGTGAAGGGGTCGACTACGAGCAGTACGTC.

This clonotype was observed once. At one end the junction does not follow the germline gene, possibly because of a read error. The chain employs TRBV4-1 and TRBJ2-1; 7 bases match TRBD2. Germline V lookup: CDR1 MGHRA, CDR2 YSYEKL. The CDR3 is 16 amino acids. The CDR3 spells CAGSQERAGDYNEQFF. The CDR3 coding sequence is TGTGCCGGCAGCCAAGAGAGGGCGGGGGACTACAATGAGCAGTTCTTC.